The 19 T cell receptor beta chains below come from one sample, sequenced in a study of cytomegalovirus exposure and HLA in healthy donors. Amplification used 60 Vbeta primers and 13 Jbeta primers. This table comes from immunoSEQ multiplex PCR, and its TCRdb copy is limited to in-frame clones, with some not included. Of 100,000 or so clones in the sample, 83% were seen once. Material for sequencing was PBMCs. The receptors shown here come from a man younger than 35 in good health and CMV-seronegative.

The chain uses TRBV7-2 and TRBJ2-7, with D possibly TRBD2 on 6 matching bases. The V and J ends lost 5 bases and 0 bases respectively, with 14 bases between them. CDR1 is SGHTA and CDR2 is FQGNSA in the germline V gene. There are 15 residues in the CDR3. DNA for the CDR3: TGTGCCAGCAGCGAGAGGAGGGTCCACTCCTACGAGCAGTACTTC. This encodes CASSERRVHSYEQYF.

The chain is built from TRBV4-3 and TRBJ1-1; 7 bases fit TRBD1. This CDR3 comprises 14 residues. Germline lookup yields CDR1 LGHNA and CDR2 YSLEER. V trimming: 2 bases; J trimming: 7 bases; junction bases outside the gene matches: 7. The CDR3 here is CASSQSGQTIEAFF. In DNA, the CDR3 is TGCGCCAGCAGCCAATCGGGACAGACTATTGAAGCTTTCTTT.

The CDR3 DNA follows: TGTGCCAGCAGTTACGGTTTGGGACAGGGGACCAATGAGCAGTTCTTC. Translating it yields CASSYGLGQGTNEQFF. This rearrangement joins TRBV6-5 to TRBJ2-1; TRBD1 aligns across 10 bases. Germline CDR1 reads MNHEY; CDR2 reads SVGAGI. The CDR3 consists of 16 residues. Germline trimming cut 2 bases from V and 6 bases from J; bases unmatched to any gene: 7.

The chain links TRBV18 to TRBJ1-5; 8 bases are shared with TRBD1. V was clipped by 4 bases and J by 6 bases; unmatched bases: 8. This CDR3 has 15 amino acids. Germline loops: CDR1 KGHSH, CDR2 LQKENI. CDR3 in DNA: TGTGCCAGCTCACTAGGGGGACAGGTGAGTCAGCCCCAGCATTTT. Its translation is CASSLGGQVSQPQHF.

This clone came up once. This chain connects TRBV30 to TRBJ1-2, with a tentative D call TRBD1 (6 bases). V shed 2 bases and J shed 8 bases, with 18 bases lying between them. Germline V gene lookup returns CDR1 GTSNPN and CDR2 SVGIG (reference sequence). This CDR3 spans 14 amino acids. Here the CDR3 DNA reads TGTGCCTGGAGTCCTTACCCTTCCAGGGGCGGCTACACCTTC. Protein sequence: CAWSPYPSRGGYTF.

V usage is TRBV5-8 and J usage is TRBJ2-1; maybe TRBD1 (6 bases). The germline V and J ends were trimmed by 1 base and 9 bases, with 14 bases remaining between them. Germline V CDR1 and CDR2: SGHTS, YDEGEE. The CDR3 has 14 residues. The CDR3 region has the DNA TGTGCCAGCAGCTTGAACACAGGGTCTCCTGAGCAGTTCTTC. Protein: CASSLNTGSPEQFF.

The rearrangement joins TRBV9 to TRBJ2-7, with a weak D call TRBD2 (6 bases). Per the germline V gene, CDR1 is SGDLS and CDR2 is YYNGEE. Trimming took 3 bases from V and 7 from J, leaving 14 bases between them. The CDR3 runs 13 residues. The CDR3 here is CASSATGVGEQYF. CDR3 coding DNA: TGTGCCAGCAGCGCCACGGGAGTAGGAGAGCAGTACTTC.

The sample holds a few counts of this clone. The chain combines TRBV19 with TRBJ1-2, with D possibly TRBD1 on 6 matching bases. Looked up from germline, CDR1 is LNHDA and CDR2 is SQIVND (reference sequence). The CDR3 spans 13 residues. Trimming took 5 bases from V and 4 from J, leaving 11 bases between them. The CDR3 here is CASSVTGIYGYTF. CDR3 nucleotides: TGTGCCAGTAGTGTAACAGGGATCTATGGCTACACCTTC. The full variable domain, completed using reference TRBV19 and TRBJ1-2, is DGGITQSPKYLFRKEGQNVTLSCEQNLNHDAMYWYRQDPGQGLRLIYYSQIVNDFQKGDIAEGYSVSREKKESFPLTVTSAQKNPTAFYLCASSVTGIYGYTFGSGTRLTVV.

This chain links TRBV6-5 with TRBJ1-2; 7 bases fit TRBD1. Losses at the gene ends were 5 bases for V and 8 bases for J; bases not matched to a gene: 5. The CDR3 contains 12 residues. The germline V gene encodes CDR1 MNHEY and CDR2 SVGAGI. This CDR3 is CASSRQGTGYTF. The CDR3 nucleotides are TGTGCCAGCAGTCGACAGGGAACCGGCTACACCTTC.

V and J are TRBV29-1 and TRBJ2-7, with D possibly matching TRBD1 (7 bases). CDR1 SQVTM and CDR2 ANQGSEA come from the germline V gene. Trimming pared 4 bases from V and 3 bases from J, leaving 16 bases between. This CDR3 spans 14 amino acids. The CDR3 DNA sequence: TGCAGCGTTGGGGACTCGGGACAGAGCTACGAGCAGTACTTC. The encoded protein is CSVGDSGQSYEQYF.

J is TRBJ2-7 and V is TRBV25-1; TRBD1 matches at 8 bases. The CDR3 loop spans 14 amino acids. Losses at the gene ends were 6 bases for V and 2 bases for J; bases not matched to a gene: 6. In germline, CDR1 is MGHDK, CDR2 SYGVNS. The CDR3: CASSTRTGTYEQYF. CDR3 sequence (DNA): TGTGCCAGCAGCACTCGGACAGGGACCTACGAGCAGTACTTC.

Comments on this clone: A clone one base away is much larger, so this may be a read error. The V call is TRBV9, the J call TRBJ1-2, with D maybe TRBD1 (6 bases). Per germline, CDR1 SGDLS and CDR2 YYNGEE. This CDR3 has 15 amino acids. The CDR3 sequence: CASGVNREGDYGYTF. Here the CDR3 DNA reads TGTGCCAGCGGCGTCAACAGGGAGGGGGACTATGGCTACACCTTC.

The rearrangement links TRBV7-2 to TRBJ1-1; D unclear. This CDR3 contains 14 residues. Germline V lookup: CDR1 SGHTA, CDR2 FQGNSA. V was clipped by 2 bases and J by 0 bases, with 7 bases between them. The CDR3 here is CASSLPGMNTEAFF. The CDR3 DNA follows: TGTGCCAGCAGCTTACCAGGTATGAACACTGAAGCTTTCTTT.

The chain couples TRBV7-6 to TRBJ2-7, with 7 bases aligning to TRBD1. The trim removed 4 bases at V and 2 bases at J, leaving 5 bases unmatched. CDR1 and CDR2 from the germline V gene are SGHVS and FNYEAQ. There are 14 residues in the CDR3. The CDR3 loop is CASSYRTGPYEQYF. The CDR3 bases are TGTGCCAGCAGCTACCGGACAGGACCCTACGAGCAGTACTTC.

The rearrangement uses TRBV7-8 and TRBJ2-7; 9 bases are shared with TRBD2. Germline V gene sequence: CDR1 SGHVS, CDR2 FQNEAQ. The CDR3 covers 15 residues. Trimming removed 1 base from V and 4 bases from J; junction bases left unmatched: 5. The CDR3, as DNA: TGTGCCAGCAGCTTAGGGCGGGAGGGAAGGTACGAGCAGTACTTC. Its protein product is CASSLGREGRYEQYF.

The CDR3: CASSPPGQRGFEQYF. CDR3 DNA: TGTGCCAGCAGCCCGCCGGGACAGAGAGGGTTCGAGCAGTACTTC. The V gene is TRBV7-9, the J gene TRBJ2-7; 7 nucleotides align to TRBD1. The germline V gene has CDR1 SEHNR and CDR2 FQNEAQ (reference sequence). This CDR3 is built from 15 residues. V lost 5 bases to trimming and J lost 6 bases; unmatched junction nucleotides: 13.

The gene calls are TRBV15 and TRBJ2-2; unclear D gene. Trimming cost V 1 base and J 4 bases, with 4 bases left between them. This CDR3 has 13 residues. Germline CDR1 reads LNHNV; CDR2 reads YYDKDF (reference sequence). The CDR3 spells CATSRVGTGELFF. The CDR3 bases are TGTGCCACCAGCAGAGTCGGCACCGGGGAGCTGTTTTTT.

V usage is TRBV28 and J usage is TRBJ2-4; D possibly corresponds to TRBD2 (5 bases). Germline values: CDR1 MDHEN, CDR2 SYDVKM. The V end lost 7 bases, the J end lost 1 base, and 23 bases lay between the germline ends. The CDR3 is made up of 18 amino acids. DNA for the CDR3: TGTGCCAGCACAGCAAATGACTGGGCCGGGAACGCCAAAAACATTCAGTACTTC. Translation gives CASTANDWAGNAKNIQYF.

This clone has a handful of counts. One end of the junction is discordant with germline, which a read error may explain. V gene TRBV7-3 combines with J gene TRBJ1-1; TRBD1 aligns across 8 bases. CDR1 SGHTA and CDR2 FQGTGA come from the germline V gene. This CDR3 comprises 14 residues. The CDR3 is CASSLTGGNTEAFF. CDR3 nucleotides: TGTGCCAGCAGTTTAACAGGGGGGAACACTGAAGCTTTCTTT.